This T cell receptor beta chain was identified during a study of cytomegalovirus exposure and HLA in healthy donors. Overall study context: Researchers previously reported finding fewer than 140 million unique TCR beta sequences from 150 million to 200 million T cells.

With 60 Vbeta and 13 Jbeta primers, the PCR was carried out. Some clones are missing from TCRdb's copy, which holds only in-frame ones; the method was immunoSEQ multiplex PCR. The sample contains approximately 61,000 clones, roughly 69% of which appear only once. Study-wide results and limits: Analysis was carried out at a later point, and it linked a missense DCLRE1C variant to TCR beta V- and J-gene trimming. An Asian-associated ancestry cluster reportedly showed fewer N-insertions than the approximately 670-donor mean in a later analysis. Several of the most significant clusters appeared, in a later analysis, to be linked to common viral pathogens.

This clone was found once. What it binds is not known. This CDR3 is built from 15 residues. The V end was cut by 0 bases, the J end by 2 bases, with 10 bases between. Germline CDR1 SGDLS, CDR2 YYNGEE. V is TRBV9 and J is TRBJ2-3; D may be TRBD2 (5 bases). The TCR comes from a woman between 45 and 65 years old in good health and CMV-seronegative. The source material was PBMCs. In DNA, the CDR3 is TGTGCCAGCAGCGTAGACGGGATTTACACAGATACGCAGTATTTT. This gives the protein CASSVDGIYTDTQYF.